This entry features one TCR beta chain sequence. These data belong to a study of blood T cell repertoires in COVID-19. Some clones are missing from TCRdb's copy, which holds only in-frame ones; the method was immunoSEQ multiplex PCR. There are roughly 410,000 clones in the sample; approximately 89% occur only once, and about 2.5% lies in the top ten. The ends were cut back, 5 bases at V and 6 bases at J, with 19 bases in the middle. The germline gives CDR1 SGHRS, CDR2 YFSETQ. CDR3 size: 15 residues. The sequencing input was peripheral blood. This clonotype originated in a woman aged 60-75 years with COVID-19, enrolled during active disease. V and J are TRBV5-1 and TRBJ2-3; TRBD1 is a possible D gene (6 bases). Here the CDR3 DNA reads TGCGCCAGCAGACTTAGGACAGACCACCCCGATACGCAGTATTTT. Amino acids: CASRLRTDHPDTQYF.